The source of this T cell receptor beta chain is a study of T cell changes during pregnancy in multiple sclerosis. The ends lost 0 bases at V and 7 bases at J; junction bases unmatched: 7. This CDR3 has 16 residues. CDR1 is MGHRA, CDR2 YSYEKL, per germline. Clones were sequenced by immunoSEQ multiplex PCR, and TCRdb holds only the in-frame ones, with some missing. Here the sample spans more than 25,000 clones, roughly nine tenths being singletons. By share of the sample, this clone is medium-sized. The gene calls are TRBV4-1 and TRBJ1-5; TRBD1 matches 9 bases. Sample: peripheral blood, taken in the first trimester of pregnancy. The receptor's source is a female donor in good health, enrolled as a control in a pregnancy study. The CDR3 nucleotides read TGCGCCAGCAGCCAAGACGGGACAGGGAGTCGGCAGCCCCAGCATTTT. Translated, it gives CASSQDGTGSRQPQHF.